This T cell receptor (beta chain) is drawn from a study of shared clonotypes between healthy human individuals. Unsorted PBMC DNA sequencing spanned ten immunoSEQ deep assay plates. Data came from immunoSEQ multiplex PCR; TCRdb stores just in-frame clones and leaves some out. The sample has fewer than 650,000 clones; around 80% are singletons. This clone occurred once. V lost 2 bases, J lost 5 bases, and 21 bases lay in between. The CDR3 has 16 amino acids. Germline loops: CDR1 SQVTM, CDR2 ANQGSEA. The chain combines TRBV29-1 with TRBJ2-5, with D perhaps matching TRBD2 (7 bases). This TCR came from a woman between 35 and 50 years old in good health. Some clones in this sample may be carry-over from other donors' samples. Sequences were obtained from PBMCs. CDR3: CSVETARSGGWETQYF. The CDR3 nucleotides are TGCAGCGTTGAAACAGCCCGGTCGGGGGGCTGGGAGACCCAGTACTTC.